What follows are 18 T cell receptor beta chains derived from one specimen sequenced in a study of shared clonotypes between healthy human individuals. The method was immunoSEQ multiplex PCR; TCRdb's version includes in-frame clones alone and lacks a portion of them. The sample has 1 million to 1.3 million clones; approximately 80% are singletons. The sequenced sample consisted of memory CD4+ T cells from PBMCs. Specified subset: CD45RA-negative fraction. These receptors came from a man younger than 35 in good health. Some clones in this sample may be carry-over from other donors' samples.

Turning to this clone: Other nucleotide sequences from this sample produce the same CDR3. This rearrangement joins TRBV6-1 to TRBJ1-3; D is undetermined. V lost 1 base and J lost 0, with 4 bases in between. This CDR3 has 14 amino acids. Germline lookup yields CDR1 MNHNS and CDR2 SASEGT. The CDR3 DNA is TGTGCCAGCAGTGAAGGAGGCTCTGGAAACACCATATATTTT. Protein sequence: CASSEGGSGNTIYF.

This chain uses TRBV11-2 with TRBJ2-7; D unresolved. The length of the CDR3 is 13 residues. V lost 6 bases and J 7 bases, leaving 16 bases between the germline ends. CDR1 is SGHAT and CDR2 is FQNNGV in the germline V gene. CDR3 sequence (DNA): TGTGCCAGCAGGACCCCGGCCACGCGGGAGCAGTACTTC. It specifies CASRTPATREQYF.

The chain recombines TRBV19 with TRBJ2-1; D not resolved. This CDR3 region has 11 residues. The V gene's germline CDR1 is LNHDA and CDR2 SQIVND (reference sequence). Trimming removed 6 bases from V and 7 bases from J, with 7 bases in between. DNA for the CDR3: TGTGCCAGTAGCCGTATAAATGAGCAGTTCTTC. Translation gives CASSRINEQFF. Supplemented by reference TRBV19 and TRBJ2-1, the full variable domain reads DGGITQSPKYLFRKEGQNVTLSCEQNLNHDAMYWYRQDPGQGLRLIYYSQIVNDFQKGDIAEGYSVSREKKESFPLTVTSAQKNPTAFYLCASSRINEQFFGPGTRLTVL.

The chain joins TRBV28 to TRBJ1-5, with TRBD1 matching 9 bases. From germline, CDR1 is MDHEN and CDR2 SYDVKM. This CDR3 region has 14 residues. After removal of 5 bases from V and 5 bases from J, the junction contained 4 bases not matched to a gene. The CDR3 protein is CASSAGTGYQPQHF. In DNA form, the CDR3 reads TGTGCCAGCAGTGCCGGGACAGGGTATCAGCCCCAGCATTTT.

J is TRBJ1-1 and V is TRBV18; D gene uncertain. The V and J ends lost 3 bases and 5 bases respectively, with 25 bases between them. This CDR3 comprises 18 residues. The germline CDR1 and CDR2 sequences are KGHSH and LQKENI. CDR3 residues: CASSPSSPHPGFMTEAFF. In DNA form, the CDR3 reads TGTGCCAGCTCACCGTCTAGTCCTCACCCGGGGTTTATGACTGAAGCTTTCTTT.

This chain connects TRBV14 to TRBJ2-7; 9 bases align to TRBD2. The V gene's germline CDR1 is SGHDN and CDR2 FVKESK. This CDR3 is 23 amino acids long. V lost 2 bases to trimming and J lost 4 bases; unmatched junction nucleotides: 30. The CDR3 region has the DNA TGTGCCAGCAGCCAACACCCTCCCCCGGGGCTATACGGTGGAGCGGGAGGTGAATACGAGCAGTACTTC. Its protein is CASSQHPPPGLYGGAGGEYEQYF.

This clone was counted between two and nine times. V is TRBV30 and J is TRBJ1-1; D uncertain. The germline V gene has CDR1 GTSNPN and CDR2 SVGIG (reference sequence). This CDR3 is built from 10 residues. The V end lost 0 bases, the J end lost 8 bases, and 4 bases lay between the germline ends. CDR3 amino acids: CAWSVVEAFF. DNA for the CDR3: TGTGCCTGGAGTGTAGTCGAAGCTTTCTTT.

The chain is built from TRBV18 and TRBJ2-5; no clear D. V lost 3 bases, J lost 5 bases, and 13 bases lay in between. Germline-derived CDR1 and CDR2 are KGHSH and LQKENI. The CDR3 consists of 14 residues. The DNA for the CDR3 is TGTGCCAGCTCACCCAATAAGGTCTCGGAGACCCAGTACTTC. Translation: CASSPNKVSETQYF.

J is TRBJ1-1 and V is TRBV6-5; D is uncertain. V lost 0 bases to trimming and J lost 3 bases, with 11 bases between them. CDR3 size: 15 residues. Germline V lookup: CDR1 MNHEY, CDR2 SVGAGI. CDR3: CASSYSMGWDTEAFF. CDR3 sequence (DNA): TGTGCCAGCAGTTACTCGATGGGGTGGGACACTGAAGCTTTCTTT.

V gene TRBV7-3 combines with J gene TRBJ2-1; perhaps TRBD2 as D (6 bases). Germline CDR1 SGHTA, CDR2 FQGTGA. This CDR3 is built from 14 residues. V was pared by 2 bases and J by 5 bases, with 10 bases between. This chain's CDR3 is CASSLAGINNEQFF. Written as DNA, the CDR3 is TGTGCCAGCAGCTTAGCGGGAATTAACAATGAGCAGTTCTTC. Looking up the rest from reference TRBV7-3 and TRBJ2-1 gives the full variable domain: GAGVSQTPSNKVTEKGKYVELRCDPISGHTALYWYRQSLGQGPEFLIYFQGTGAADDSGLPNDRFFAVRPEGSVSTLKIQRTERGDSAVYLCASSLAGINNEQFFGPGTRLTVL.

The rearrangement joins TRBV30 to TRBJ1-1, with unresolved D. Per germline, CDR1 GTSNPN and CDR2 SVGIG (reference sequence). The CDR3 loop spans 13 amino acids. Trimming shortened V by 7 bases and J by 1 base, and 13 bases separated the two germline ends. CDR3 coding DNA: TGTGCCTCAAGACACCCCCAGAACACTGAAGCTTTCTTT. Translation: CASRHPQNTEAFF.

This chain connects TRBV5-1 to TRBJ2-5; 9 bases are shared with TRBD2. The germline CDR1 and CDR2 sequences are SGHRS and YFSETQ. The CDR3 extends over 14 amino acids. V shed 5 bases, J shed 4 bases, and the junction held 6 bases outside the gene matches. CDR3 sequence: CASRRSLAGETQYF. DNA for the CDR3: TGCGCCAGCAGAAGATCACTAGCGGGAGAGACCCAGTACTTC.

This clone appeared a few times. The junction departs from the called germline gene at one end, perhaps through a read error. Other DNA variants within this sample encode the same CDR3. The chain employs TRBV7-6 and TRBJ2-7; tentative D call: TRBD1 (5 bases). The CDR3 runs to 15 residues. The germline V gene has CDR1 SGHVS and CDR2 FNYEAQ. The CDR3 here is CASSLQVGQGFEQYF. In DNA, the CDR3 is TGCGCCAGCAGCCTCCAAGTGGGGCAGGGTTTCGAGCAGTACTTC.

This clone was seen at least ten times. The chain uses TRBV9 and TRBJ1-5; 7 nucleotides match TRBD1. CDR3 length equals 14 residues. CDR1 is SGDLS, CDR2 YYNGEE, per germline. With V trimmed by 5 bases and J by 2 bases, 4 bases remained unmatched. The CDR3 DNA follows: TGTGCCAGCAGTAGGACAGGCCGCAATCAGCCCCAGCATTTT. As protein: CASSRTGRNQPQHF.

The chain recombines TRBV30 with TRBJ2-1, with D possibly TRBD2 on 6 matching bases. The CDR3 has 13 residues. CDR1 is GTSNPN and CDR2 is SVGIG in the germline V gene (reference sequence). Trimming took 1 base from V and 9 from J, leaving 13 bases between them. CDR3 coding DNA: TGTGCCTGGAGTGATTCCGGGGGAGCTGAGCAGTTCTTC. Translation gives CAWSDSGGAEQFF.

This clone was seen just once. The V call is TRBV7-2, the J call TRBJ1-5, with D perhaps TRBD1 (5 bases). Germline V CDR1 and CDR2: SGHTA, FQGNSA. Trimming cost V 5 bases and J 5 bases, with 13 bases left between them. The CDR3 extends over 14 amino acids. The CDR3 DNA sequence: TGTGCCAGCAGCCCCCACCTAGGGGATCAGCCCCAGCATTTT. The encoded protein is CASSPHLGDQPQHF.

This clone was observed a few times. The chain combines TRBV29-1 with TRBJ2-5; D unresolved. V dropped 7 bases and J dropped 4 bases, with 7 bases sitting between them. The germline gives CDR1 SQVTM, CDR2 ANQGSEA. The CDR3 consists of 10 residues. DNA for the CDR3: TGCAGCGCCGGCAGAGAGACCCAGTACTTC. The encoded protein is CSAGRETQYF.

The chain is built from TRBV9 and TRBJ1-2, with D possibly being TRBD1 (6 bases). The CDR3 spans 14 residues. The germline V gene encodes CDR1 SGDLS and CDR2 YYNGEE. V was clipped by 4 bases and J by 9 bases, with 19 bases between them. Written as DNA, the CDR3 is TGTGCCAGCAGCCCGAGCGTCTCGGACAGAAGCTACACCTTC. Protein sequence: CASSPSVSDRSYTF.